This TCR beta chain was identified in a study of T cells in localized non-small cell lung cancer. General study findings and limits: It remains possible that heterogeneity exists, since only one tumor region was sequenced.

For this clone: What it recognizes is unknown.

Assay: immunoSEQ multiplex PCR; the TCRdb copy retains only in-frame clones and omits some. Counted here are tens of thousands of clones, roughly four fifths occurring once; the ten biggest clones make up over 2.5%. The clonotype comes from a man aged 35 to 70 with stage I lung adenocarcinoma. The sequencing used peripheral blood, collected before any cancer treatment.

The CDR3 coding sequence is TGTGCCAGCAGCTTGACAGGAGGCACAGATACGCAGTATTTT. As protein: CASSLTGGTDTQYF. The chain is built from TRBV7-9 and TRBJ2-3; tentative D call: TRBD1 (6 bases). The CDR3 runs 14 residues. CDR1 and CDR2 from the germline V gene are SEHNR and FQNEAQ (reference sequence). The ends were cut back, 3 bases at V and 1 base at J, with 8 bases in the middle. The full variable domain, rest sourced from reference TRBV7-9 and TRBJ2-3, is DTGVSQNPRHKITKRGQNVTFRCDPISEHNRLYWYRQTLGQGPEFLTYFQNEAQLEKSRLLSDRFSAERPKGSFSTLEIQRTEQGDSAMYLCASSLTGGTDTQYFGPGTRLTVL.